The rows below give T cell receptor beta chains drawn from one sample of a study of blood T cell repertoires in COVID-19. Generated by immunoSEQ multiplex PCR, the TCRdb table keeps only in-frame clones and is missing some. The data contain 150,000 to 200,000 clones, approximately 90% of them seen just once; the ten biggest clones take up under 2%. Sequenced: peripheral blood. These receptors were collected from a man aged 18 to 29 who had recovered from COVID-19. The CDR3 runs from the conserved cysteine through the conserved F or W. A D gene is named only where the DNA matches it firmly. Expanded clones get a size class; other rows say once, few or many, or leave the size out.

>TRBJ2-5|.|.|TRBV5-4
TGTGCCAGCAGTCGCAGCGGGTTCCAAGAGACCCAGTACTTC
CASSRSGFQETQYF
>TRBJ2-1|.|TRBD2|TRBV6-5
TGTGCCAGCAAAACTAGCGGGATGACTGAGCAGTTCTTC
CASKTSGMTEQFF
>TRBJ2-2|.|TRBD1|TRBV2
TGTGCCAGCAGTACCCGGACAGGGCAGAGCGGGGAGCTGTTTTTT
CASSTRTGQSGELFF
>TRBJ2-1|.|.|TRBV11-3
TGTGCCAGCAGCTTAGATGCTAGTATAGGTGAGCAGTTCTTC
CASSLDASIGEQFF
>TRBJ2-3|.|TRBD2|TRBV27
TGTGCCAGCAGTTTACGGGAGGGCTCAGATACGCAGTATTTT
CASSLREGSDTQYF
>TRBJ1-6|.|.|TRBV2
TGTGCCAGCAGTGATTGGGGGCCGTATAATTCACCCCTCCACTTT
CASSDWGPYNSPLHF
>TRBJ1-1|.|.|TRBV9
TGTGCCAGCAGCGTAGCTAGCGCGGGGGAAGCTTTCTTT
CASSVASAGEAFF
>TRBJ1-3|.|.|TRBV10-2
TGCGCCACTGCGGGCGGAAACACCATATATTTT
CATAGGNTIYF
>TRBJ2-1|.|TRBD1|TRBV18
TGTGCCAGCTCACTCAATCCAGGGGGCCAGTCAGGGCAGTTCTTC
CASSLNPGGQSGQFF
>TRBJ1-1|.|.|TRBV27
TGTGCCAGCCAGCCCGGGGGGAACACTGAAGCTTTCTTT
CASQPGGNTEAFF
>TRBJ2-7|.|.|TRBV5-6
TGTGCCAGCAGCTTTGAAGGGCAGGGAGGCTACGAGCAGTACTTC
CASSFEGQGGYEQYF
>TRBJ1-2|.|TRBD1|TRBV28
TGTGCCAGCACCACCTTGGGGGGAACCGGGACAGGGCCTCGGGGCTACACCTTC
CASTTLGGTGTGPRGYTF
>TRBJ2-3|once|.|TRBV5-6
TGTGCCAGCATCAAACAGGGCAACACAGATACGCAGTATTTT
CASIKQGNTDTQYF
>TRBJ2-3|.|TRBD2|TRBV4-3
TGCGCCAGCAGCCCGATGGGGGGAGGGGCAGATACGCAGTATTTT
CASSPMGGGADTQYF
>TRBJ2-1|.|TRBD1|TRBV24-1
TGTGCCACCGAGGTCTGGACAGGGGGCTACAATGAGCAGTTCTTC
CATEVWTGGYNEQFF
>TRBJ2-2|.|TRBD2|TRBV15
TGTGCCACCAGCAGAGCCGGGACTAGCGGGAGAAACACCGGGGAGCTGTTTTTT
CATSRAGTSGRNTGELFF
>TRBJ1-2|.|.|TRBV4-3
TGCGCCAGCAGCCAAGATATGGGCGATAACTATGGCTACACCTTC
CASSQDMGDNYGYTF
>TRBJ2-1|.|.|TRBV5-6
TGTGCCAGCAGCTTGGCTCCCCCCCATGAGCAGTTCTTC
CASSLAPPHEQFF
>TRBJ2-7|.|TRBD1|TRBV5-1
TGCGCCAGCAGCTTGGACCCACAGGGGAACGAGCAGTACTTC
CASSLDPQGNEQYF
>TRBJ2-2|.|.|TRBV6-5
TGTGCCAGCAGTTACAACAGGCCATCCACCGGGGAGCTGTTTTTT
CASSYNRPSTGELFF
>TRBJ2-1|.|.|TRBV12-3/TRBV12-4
TGTGCCAGCAGCCTGACTGGATACAATGAGCAGTTCTTC
CASSLTGYNEQFF
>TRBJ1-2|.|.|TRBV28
TGTGCCAGCAGTTTCCCCTGGACAGCCCCTGGCTATGGCTACACCTTC
CASSFPWTAPGYGYTF
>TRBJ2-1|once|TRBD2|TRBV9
TGTGCCAGCAGCGTAGTGGCTAGCGGGGGAAATGAGCAGTTCTTC
CASSVVASGGNEQFF
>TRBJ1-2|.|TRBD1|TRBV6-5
TGTGCCAGCAGCCGAGAACAGGGGATCTATGGCTACACCTTC
CASSREQGIYGYTF
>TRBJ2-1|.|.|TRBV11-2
TGTGCCAGCAGCCCCCGCGAGGGGAGCGGGTGGGGGTACAATGAGCAGTTCTTC
CASSPREGSGWGYNEQFF